The 25 T cell receptor beta chains below come from one sample, sequenced in a study of blood T cell repertoires in COVID-19. The table came from immunoSEQ multiplex PCR; TCRdb's copy has only in-frame clones and leaves some out. The data show hundreds of thousands of clones, with approximately 84% seen just once and approximately 9% held by the top ten. The specimen was peripheral blood. The receptors were sampled from a human donor in a cohort sampled during active COVID-19.

This clone was seen a few times. The rearrangement uses TRBV11-2 and TRBJ2-1, with D possibly matching TRBD2 (5 bases). Germline lookup yields CDR1 SGHAT and CDR2 FQNNGV. The CDR3 runs to 12 residues. V dropped 4 bases and J dropped 9 bases, with 10 bases sitting between them. CDR3 amino acids: CASSSLGSEQFF. CDR3 bases: TGTGCCAGCAGCTCACTAGGTAGTGAGCAGTTCTTC. The variable domain in full, with the rest retrieved from reference TRBV11-2 and TRBJ2-1, is EAGVAQSPRYKIIEKRQSVAFWCNPISGHATLYWYQQILGQGPKLLIQFQNNGVVDDSQLPKDRFSAERLKGVDSTLKIQPAKLEDSAVYLCASSSLGSEQFFGPGTRLTVL.

The chain has TRBV5-4 and TRBJ1-1; D is unclear. The CDR3 length is 11 residues. The V gene's germline CDR1 is SGHNT and CDR2 YYREEE (reference sequence). Trimming cost V 5 bases and J 7 bases, with 9 bases left between them. The CDR3 DNA is TGTGCCAGCAGTTCAAGCATTGAAGCTTTCTTT. This sequence encodes CASSSSIEAFF.

The sample holds one count of this clone. A read error may account for a junction end that differs from germline. The genes are TRBV23-1 and TRBJ1-2; 9 positions agree with TRBD1. TRBV23-1 carries the ORF label, with uncertain function. This CDR3 has 13 residues. CDR3 loop: CASSQSALDRGSF. CDR3 coding DNA: TGCGCCAGCAGTCAATCTGCGCTGGACAGGGGTTCGTTC.

The chain links TRBV7-2 to TRBJ1-1; D unclear. Germline assignment: CDR1 SGHTA and CDR2 FQGNSA. V lost 1 base and J lost 5, with 8 bases in between. The CDR3 covers 13 residues. CDR3 nucleotide sequence: TGTGCCAGCAGCTTAGGCAGGTTAACTGAAGCTTTCTTT. Residues: CASSLGRLTEAFF.

This chain joins TRBV10-3 and TRBJ2-1, with 9 bases lining up with TRBD2. Germline CDR1 reads ENHRY; CDR2 reads SYGVKD. Trimming took 6 bases from V and 0 from J; bases not matched to a gene: 0. The CDR3 consists of 14 residues. The CDR3 sequence is CAIRTSGSYNEQFF. The CDR3 bases are TGTGCCATCAGGACTAGCGGCTCCTACAATGAGCAGTTCTTC.

The chain combines TRBV7-2 with TRBJ2-2; perhaps TRBD2 as D (5 bases). The CDR3 extends over 14 amino acids. V was clipped by 2 bases and J by 6 bases, with 10 bases between them. The V gene's germline CDR1 is SGHTA and CDR2 FQGNSA. CDR3 sequence: CASSLSLAPGELFF. In DNA form, the CDR3 reads TGTGCCAGCAGCTTATCATTAGCGCCCGGGGAGCTGTTTTTT.

The rearrangement links TRBV12-3 or TRBV12-4 to TRBJ2-7; D is uncertain. The CDR3 length is 12 residues. The V end lost 3 bases, the J end lost 7 bases, and 10 bases lay between the germline ends. DNA of the CDR3: TGTGCCAGCAGTTTCTCGCCGAGGGAGCAGTACTTC. Translating it yields CASSFSPREQYF.

The chain has TRBV2 and TRBJ2-1; maybe TRBD2 (6 bases). CDR3 length: 14 amino acids. V lost 3 bases, J lost 7 bases, and 13 bases lay in between. Germline V gene data show CDR1 as SNHLY and CDR2 as FYNNEI. CDR3 bases: TGTGCCAGCAGTGAGACTAGGAATGCGAATGAGCAGTTCTTC. Translation gives CASSETRNANEQFF.

V usage is TRBV13 and J usage is TRBJ1-1; 7 nucleotides agree with TRBD1. CDR1 is PRHDT and CDR2 is FYEKMQ in the germline V gene (reference sequence). Trimming removed 2 bases from V and 6 bases from J; junction bases left unmatched: 3. The CDR3 has 13 residues. Written as DNA, the CDR3 is TGTGCCAGCAGCTTACGCAGGGGGGCTGAAGCTTTCTTT. Protein product: CASSLRRGAEAFF.

This chain joins TRBV28 and TRBJ2-1; 8 bases map to TRBD1. Germline assignment: CDR1 MDHEN and CDR2 SYDVKM. CDR3 size: 16 residues. V lost 4 bases and J lost 2; bases outside the gene matches: 7. This CDR3 is CASSSFGTGAYNEQFF. CDR3 nucleotide sequence: TGTGCCAGCAGTTCATTCGGGACAGGAGCCTACAATGAGCAGTTCTTC.

The chain recombines TRBV27 with TRBJ1-1; D uncertain. The CDR3 extends over 13 amino acids. V lost 2 bases and J lost 7, with 11 bases in between. From germline, CDR1 is MNHEY and CDR2 SMNVEV (reference sequence). CDR3 nucleotides: TGTGCCAGCAGTTTACTAGGCAAAGGTGAAGCTTTCTTT. Translated, it gives CASSLLGKGEAFF.

The J gene is TRBJ2-5, the V gene TRBV5-4, with 8 positions matching TRBD2. Trimming took 3 bases from V and 1 from J; bases not matched to a gene: 5. This CDR3 contains 15 residues. CDR1 is SGHNT, CDR2 YYREEE, per germline (reference sequence). The CDR3 sequence is CASSSTSGFQETQYF. CDR3 in DNA: TGTGCCAGCAGCTCAACTAGCGGCTTCCAAGAGACCCAGTACTTC. The complete variable domain, with remaining parts taken from reference TRBV5-4 and TRBJ2-5, reads ETGVTQSPTHLIKTRGQQVTLRCSSQSGHNTVSWYQQALGQGPQFIFQYYREEENGRGNFPPRFSGLQFPNYSSELNVNALELDDSALYLCASSSTSGFQETQYFGPGTRLLVL.

This chain uses TRBV2 with TRBJ2-3; no clear D. This CDR3 region has 14 residues. Germline V gene data show CDR1 as SNHLY and CDR2 as FYNNEI. Trimming stripped 1 base from V and 2 bases from J, with 7 bases between. CDR3 sequence reads: CASSEGRFTDTQYF. The CDR3 bases are TGTGCCAGCAGTGAAGGCAGATTCACAGATACGCAGTATTTT.

This sequence joins TRBV15 and TRBJ1-2; D gene uncertain. V lost 0 bases and J lost 3, with 20 bases in between. Germline V gene lookup returns CDR1 LNHNV and CDR2 YYDKDF (reference sequence). This CDR3 spans 18 amino acids. The CDR3 coding sequence is TGTGCCACCAGCAGAGATCTTTTTCGACAAGCCGGCGACTATGGCTACACCTTC. This sequence encodes CATSRDLFRQAGDYGYTF.

The rearrangement links TRBV3-1 (or the pseudogene TRBV3-2) to TRBJ1-1; 9 bases are shared with TRBD1. The CDR3 is 15 residues long. V lost 2 bases to trimming and J lost 2 bases; unmatched junction nucleotides: 3. Germline V CDR1 and CDR2: LGHDT, YNNKEL (reference sequence). CDR3 region: CASSQRDRVNTEAFF. CDR3 DNA sequence: TGTGCCAGCAGCCAAAGGGACAGGGTAAACACTGAAGCTTTCTTT.

The rearrangement joins TRBV7-2 to TRBJ1-5; D might be TRBD1 (6 bases). The ends were cut back, 5 bases at V and 7 bases at J, with 18 bases in the middle. Germline V lookup: CDR1 SGHTA, CDR2 FQGNSA. The CDR3 sequence is 15 residues long. The CDR3 reads CASSPSGGRAQPQHF. The CDR3 DNA is TGTGCCAGCAGCCCTTCGGGGGGGCGCGCCCAGCCCCAGCATTTT.

This CDR3 reads CASSLGAGDDEQFF. CDR3 nucleotide sequence: TGCGCCAGCAGCTTGGGGGCGGGGGACGATGAGCAGTTCTTC. The V gene is TRBV5-1, the J gene TRBJ2-1, with 7 bases aligning to TRBD2. Germline V gene sequence: CDR1 SGHRS, CDR2 YFSETQ. This CDR3 contains 14 residues. V lost 0 bases to trimming and J lost 8 bases; unmatched junction nucleotides: 5.

CDR3 DNA sequence: TGCGCCAGCAGCCAAGAGGGACTACCCTTTTACAATGAGCAGTTCTTC. It translates to CASSQEGLPFYNEQFF. The chain uses TRBV4-1 and TRBJ2-1; 7 bases line up with TRBD2. The length of the CDR3 is 16 residues. CDR1 is MGHRA and CDR2 is YSYEKL in the germline V gene. The V and J ends lost 0 bases and 4 bases, in that order; junction bases with no gene match: 6.

The chain uses TRBV19 and TRBJ2-7; D possibly corresponds to TRBD1 (8 bases). The CDR3 runs 15 residues. Germline V gives CDR1 LNHDA, CDR2 SQIVND (reference sequence). Trimming took 3 bases from V and 3 from J, leaving 15 bases between them. This CDR3 is CASSIGQGGNYEQYF. CDR3 nucleotide sequence: TGTGCCAGTAGTATCGGACAGGGAGGGAACTACGAGCAGTACTTC.

The chain links TRBV5-1 to TRBJ1-2; TRBD1 aligns across 10 bases. Trimming took 4 bases from V and 5 from J; bases not matched to a gene: 11. Germline assignment: CDR1 SGHRS and CDR2 YFSETQ. The CDR3 consists of 16 residues. The CDR3 is CASSTSPSGQGYGYTF. The CDR3 coding sequence is TGCGCCAGCAGCACATCCCCGTCGGGACAGGGGTATGGCTACACCTTC.

The genes are TRBV4-2 and TRBJ2-7; TRBD1 agrees at 11 bases. Germline-derived CDR1 and CDR2 are LGHNA and YNFKEQ. V was clipped by 3 bases and J by 3 bases; unmatched bases: 7. CDR3 length: 16 residues. The CDR3 coding sequence is TGTGCCAGCAGCCAGGAATCGGACAGGGGGCTCTACGAGCAGTACTTC. It yields the protein CASSQESDRGLYEQYF.

The chain employs TRBV6-2 or TRBV6-3 and TRBJ1-1; tentatively, D is TRBD1 (5 bases). The ends were cut back, 2 bases at V and 5 bases at J, with 9 bases in the middle. Germline CDR1 reads MNHEY; CDR2 reads SVGEGT. This CDR3 has 13 residues. The CDR3 loop reads CASSYVGGTEAFF. As DNA, the CDR3 is TGTGCCAGCAGTTACGTTGGGGGGACTGAAGCTTTCTTT.

This clone has just one count. The chain employs TRBV5-1 and TRBJ1-3, with D tentatively TRBD1 (6 bases). Germline lookup yields CDR1 SGHRS and CDR2 YFSETQ. The germline V and J ends were trimmed by 0 bases and 3 bases, with 13 bases remaining between them. The length of the CDR3 is 16 residues. The CDR3 coding sequence is TGCGCCAGCAGCTTGGGGGCAGGGGCCATTGGAAACACCATATATTTT. Encoded protein: CASSLGAGAIGNTIYF.

V is TRBV4-3 and J is TRBJ1-4; no definite D call. This CDR3 spans 17 amino acids. Between the trimmed V and J ends, which lost 0 bases and 0 bases, there was a span of 11 bases. Germline V CDR1 and CDR2: LGHNA, YSLEER. CDR3 sequence: CASSQDRFETTNEKLFF. DNA of the CDR3: TGCGCCAGCAGCCAAGATCGGTTCGAAACAACTAATGAAAAACTGTTTTTT.

DNA for the CDR3: TGCGCCAGCAGCTTGACAGGGTCTCAGCCCCAGCATTTT. Translation: CASSLTGSQPQHF. The rearrangement uses TRBV5-1 and TRBJ1-5; TRBD1 might be the D (6 bases). Trimming took 1 base from V and 6 from J, leaving 8 bases between them. This CDR3 region has 13 residues. The germline V gene encodes CDR1 SGHRS and CDR2 YFSETQ.